The 18 T cell receptor beta chains given below trace back to one sample, sequenced in a study of blood T cell repertoires in COVID-19. Repertoires were generated with immunoSEQ multiplex PCR, while TCRdb's copy carries only in-frame clones and drops some. The sample holds just over 7,500 clones, less than 75% seen once. The sequenced sample was peripheral blood. These receptors originate from a human donor in a cohort sampled during active COVID-19.

This chain joins TRBV25-1 and TRBJ2-7, with a weak D call TRBD1 (8 bases). This CDR3 has 16 amino acids. CDR1 and CDR2 from the germline V gene are MGHDK and SYGVNS. Trimming pared 5 bases from V and 3 bases from J, leaving 20 bases between. As DNA, the CDR3 is TGTGCCAGCAGTTGGGAGGGGGACAGGTCACACTACGAGCAGTACTTC. Translated: CASSWEGDRSHYEQYF.

The table lists this clone with a count of one. The J gene is TRBJ1-6, the V gene TRBV27; 7 nucleotides line up with TRBD1. V lost 4 bases, J lost 5 bases, and 5 bases stayed unmatched. Germline values: CDR1 MNHEY, CDR2 SMNVEV (reference sequence). The CDR3 is 15 amino acids. The CDR3: CASSWGGQDNSPLHF. CDR3 bases: TGTGCCAGCAGTTGGGGAGGACAGGATAATTCACCCCTCCACTTT.

V usage is TRBV13 and J usage is TRBJ2-5; TRBD2 agrees at 13 bases. V lost 5 bases to trimming and J lost 5 bases; unmatched junction nucleotides: 5. The germline CDR1 and CDR2 sequences are PRHDT and FYEKMQ (reference sequence). The CDR3 has 15 residues. CDR3 amino acids: CASSQGTSGTETQYF. The CDR3 coding sequence is TGTGCCAGCAGCCAAGGGACTAGCGGGACGGAGACCCAGTACTTC.

This clone has a single count. The chain employs TRBV28 and TRBJ1-1, with a possible D match to TRBD1 (5 bases). Germline V CDR1 and CDR2: MDHEN, SYDVKM. This CDR3 has 14 residues. The V end was cut by 6 bases, the J end by 11 bases, with 22 bases between. The chain's CDR3 is CASRLTGDSVWAFF. The CDR3 DNA sequence: TGTGCCAGCAGGCTAACGGGCGACAGCGTGTGGGCTTTCTTT.

The chain couples TRBV7-9 to TRBJ2-1; D gene ambiguous. V dropped 4 bases and J dropped 4 bases, with 14 bases sitting between them. The V gene's germline CDR1 is SEHNR and CDR2 FQNEAQ (reference sequence). The CDR3 spans 15 residues. The DNA for the CDR3 is TGTGCCAGCAGCTCGGCGCTAGAGTATTACAATGAGCAGTTCTTC. Residues: CASSSALEYYNEQFF. Drawing the rest from reference TRBV7-9 and TRBJ2-1, the complete variable domain is DTGVSQNPRHKITKRGQNVTFRCDPISEHNRLYWYRQTLGQGPEFLTYFQNEAQLEKSRLLSDRFSAERPKGSFSTLEIQRTEQGDSAMYLCASSSALEYYNEQFFGPGTRLTVL.

This clone was found a few times. The rearrangement joins TRBV18 to TRBJ1-2; D gene uncertain. V shed 2 bases and J shed 6 bases, with 7 bases lying between them. CDR1 KGHSH and CDR2 LQKENI come from the germline V gene. The CDR3 is 12 amino acids. The CDR3 loop is CASSPGHDGYTF. The CDR3 DNA follows: TGTGCCAGCTCACCAGGGCACGATGGCTACACCTTC.

This chain links TRBV13 with TRBJ1-1; tentative D call: TRBD1 (5 bases). Germline V CDR1 and CDR2: PRHDT, FYEKMQ (reference sequence). Trimming shortened V by 0 bases and J by 0 bases, and 8 bases separated the two germline ends. CDR3 length equals 15 residues. CDR3 amino acids: CASSLGGPMNTEAFF. The CDR3 coding sequence is TGTGCCAGCAGCTTAGGGGGGCCGATGAACACTGAAGCTTTCTTT.

A remark on this clone: Other nucleotide sequences from this sample produce the same CDR3. V gene TRBV5-1 combines with J gene TRBJ2-1; 7 nucleotides agree with TRBD2. This CDR3 comprises 15 residues. The ends lost 0 bases at V and 4 bases at J; junction bases unmatched: 4. From germline, CDR1 is SGHRS and CDR2 YFSETQ. CDR3 loop: CASSLGLAEYNEQFF. DNA for the CDR3: TGCGCCAGCAGCTTGGGACTAGCTGAATACAATGAGCAGTTCTTC.

The chain joins TRBV19 to TRBJ1-2, with D unresolved. Per germline, CDR1 LNHDA and CDR2 SQIVND (reference sequence). Trimming removed 6 bases from V and 3 bases from J, with 20 bases in between. The CDR3 runs 16 residues. The CDR3 region is CASSSPGLTPYYGYTF. Written as DNA, the CDR3 is TGTGCCAGTAGCTCACCCGGACTAACGCCGTACTATGGCTACACCTTC.

This chain joins TRBV5-5 and TRBJ1-5; perhaps TRBD1 as D (5 bases). The ends were cut back, 4 bases at V and 1 base at J, with 12 bases in the middle. The V gene's germline CDR1 is SGHKS and CDR2 YYEKEE (reference sequence). This CDR3 has 15 residues. As DNA, the CDR3 is TGTGCCAGCAGCCCCGGGGGGTTCAGCAATCAGCCCCAGCATTTT. Protein sequence: CASSPGGFSNQPQHF.

On this clone itself: At one end, the junction sequence differs from germline, possibly due to a read error. J is TRBJ2-1 and V is TRBV5-6; 7 nucleotides line up with TRBD1. The CDR3 loop spans 11 amino acids. Germline loops: CDR1 SGHDT, CDR2 YYEEEE. The CDR3 loop reads CASSLDREQFF. The DNA for the CDR3 is TGTGCCAGCAGTTTGGACAGGGAGCAGTTCTTC.

The chain carries TRBV7-3 and TRBJ2-1; TRBD2 matches 7 bases. In germline, CDR1 is SGHTA, CDR2 FQGTGA. V lost 5 bases, J lost 6 bases, and 7 bases stayed unmatched. The CDR3 is 14 residues long. CDR3 region: CASSPTGTINEQFF. The DNA for the CDR3 is TGTGCCAGCAGCCCCACCGGGACTATCAATGAGCAGTTCTTC. Full variable domain (missing parts from reference TRBV7-3 and TRBJ2-1): GAGVSQTPSNKVTEKGKYVELRCDPISGHTALYWYRQSLGQGPEFLIYFQGTGAADDSGLPNDRFFAVRPEGSVSTLKIQRTERGDSAVYLCASSPTGTINEQFFGPGTRLTVL.

This clone is labeled as large. This chain connects TRBV28 to TRBJ1-3; 7 bases are shared with TRBD1. The CDR3 sequence is 18 residues long. The germline gives CDR1 MDHEN, CDR2 SYDVKM. The trim removed 2 bases at V and 2 bases at J, leaving 12 bases unmatched. CDR3 amino acids: CASSLGPAGGRTGNTIYF. Here the CDR3 DNA reads TGTGCCAGCAGTTTAGGTCCCGCAGGGGGTAGAACTGGAAACACCATATATTTT. Using reference TRBV28 and TRBJ1-3 for the parts outside the CDR3, the full variable domain is DVKVTQSSRYLVKRTGEKVFLECVQDMDHENMFWYRQDPGLGLRLIYFSYDVKMKEKGDIPEGYSVSREKKERFSLILESASTNQTSMYLCASSLGPAGGRTGNTIYFGEGSWLTVV.

V gene TRBV7-2 combines with J gene TRBJ2-2; TRBD2 matches at 10 bases. V was pared by 5 bases and J by 3 bases, with 9 bases of the junction left unmatched. There are 17 residues in the CDR3. Germline V CDR1 and CDR2: SGHTA, FQGNSA. CDR3 DNA: TGTGCCAGCAGCCCTACTAGCGGGACTTCCTACACCGGGGAGCTGTTTTTT. Its protein product is CASSPTSGTSYTGELFF.

The DNA of the CDR3 is TGTGCCAGCAGTTACTCGATGGACAGCCCTTTAGGGGAGCAGCCCCAGCATTTT. Translating it yields CASSYSMDSPLGEQPQHF. V usage is TRBV6-2 or TRBV6-3 and J usage is TRBJ1-5, with TRBD1 as a possible D gene (6 bases). The length of the CDR3 is 18 residues. The germline V gene encodes CDR1 MNHEY and CDR2 SVGEGT. V was shortened by 0 bases and J by 7 bases, with 22 bases between the two germline ends.

The CDR3 is CASSQDRAGYTEAFF. The DNA for the CDR3 is TGCGCCAGCAGCCAAGATAGAGCGGGATACACTGAAGCTTTCTTT. V gene TRBV4-3 combines with J gene TRBJ1-1; unclear D gene. CDR3 length equals 15 residues. V lost 0 bases to trimming and J lost 3 bases, with 11 bases between them. Germline-derived CDR1 and CDR2 are LGHNA and YSLEER.

The chain has TRBV5-5 and TRBJ2-5, with 8 bases lining up with TRBD2. The junction had 8 bases not matched to a gene; V was cut back by 3 bases and J by 4 bases. There are 15 residues in the CDR3. Germline V gene sequence: CDR1 SGHKS, CDR2 YYEKEE (reference sequence). The CDR3 region has the DNA TGTGCCAGCAGCTCCCCAGCGGGAGTGGGAGAGACCCAGTACTTC. It translates to CASSSPAGVGETQYF. The variable domain in full, with the rest retrieved from reference TRBV5-5 and TRBJ2-5, is DAGVTQSPTHLIKTRGQQVTLRCSPISGHKSVSWYQQVLGQGPQFIFQYYEKEERGRGNFPDRFSARQFPNYSSELNVNALLLGDSALYLCASSSPAGVGETQYFGPGTRLLVL.

The rearrangement links TRBV12-3 or TRBV12-4 to TRBJ1-1, with D possibly TRBD1 on 6 matching bases. V was clipped by 5 bases and J by 7 bases, with 14 bases between them. The CDR3 has 13 amino acids. This CDR3 is CASSTLGGVEAFF. CDR3 sequence (DNA): TGTGCCAGCAGTACTCTAGGGGGAGTTGAAGCTTTCTTT.